This TCR beta chain was sequenced in a study of cytomegalovirus exposure and HLA in healthy donors. Study outcomes and limitations: The study listed around 150 cytomegalovirus-associated TCR beta chains. Analysis was carried out at a later point, and it linked a missense DCLRE1C variant to TCR beta V- and J-gene trimming. Association with HLA alleles at 0.05 false discovery rate was found for 17,000 or so TCR beta sequences in a later analysis. Both high specificity and high sensitivity reportedly marked the classifier's diagnosis of cytomegalovirus status.

CDR1 is MNHNS and CDR2 is SASEGT in the germline V gene. The V end lost 8 bases, the J end lost 2 bases, and 12 bases lay between the germline ends. The CDR3 runs 13 residues. In this sample, this clone turned up once. The antigen is not known. The PCR ran on 60 Vbeta and 13 Jbeta primers. Only in-frame clones appear in the TCRdb table, and some are missing; sequencing was by immunoSEQ multiplex PCR. The sample carries around 170,000 clones, around 83% recorded once. The sequencing input was PBMCs. The chain couples TRBV6-1 to TRBJ2-5; maybe TRBD1 (6 bases). The sequence was obtained from a young woman in good health and CMV-seronegative. This CDR3 is CASSRTVQETQYF. The CDR3 bases are TGTGCCAGCTCACGGACAGTTCAAGAGACCCAGTACTTC.